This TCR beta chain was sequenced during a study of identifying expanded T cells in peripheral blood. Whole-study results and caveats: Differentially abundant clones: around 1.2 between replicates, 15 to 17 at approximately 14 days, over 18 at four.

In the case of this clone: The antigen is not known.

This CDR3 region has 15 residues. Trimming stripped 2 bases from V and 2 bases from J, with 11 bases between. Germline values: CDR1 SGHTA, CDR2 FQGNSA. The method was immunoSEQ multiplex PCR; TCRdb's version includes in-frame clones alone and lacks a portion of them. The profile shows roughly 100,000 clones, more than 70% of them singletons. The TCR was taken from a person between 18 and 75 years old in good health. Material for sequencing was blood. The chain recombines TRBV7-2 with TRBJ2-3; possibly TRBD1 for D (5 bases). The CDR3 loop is CASSLLGAYTDTQYF. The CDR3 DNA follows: TGTGCCAGCAGCTTACTTGGGGCCTACACAGATACGCAGTATTTT.